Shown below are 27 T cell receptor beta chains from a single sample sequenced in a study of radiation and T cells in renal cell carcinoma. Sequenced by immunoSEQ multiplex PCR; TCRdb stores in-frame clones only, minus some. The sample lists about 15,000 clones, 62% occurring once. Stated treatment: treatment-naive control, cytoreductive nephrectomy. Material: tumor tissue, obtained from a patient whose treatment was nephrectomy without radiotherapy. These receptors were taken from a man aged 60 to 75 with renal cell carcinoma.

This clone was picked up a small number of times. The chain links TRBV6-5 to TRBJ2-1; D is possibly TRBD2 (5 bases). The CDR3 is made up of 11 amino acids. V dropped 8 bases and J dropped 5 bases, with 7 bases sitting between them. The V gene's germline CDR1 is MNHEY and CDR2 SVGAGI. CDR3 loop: CASGGNNEQFF. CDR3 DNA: TGTGCCAGCGGAGGTAACAATGAGCAGTTCTTC.

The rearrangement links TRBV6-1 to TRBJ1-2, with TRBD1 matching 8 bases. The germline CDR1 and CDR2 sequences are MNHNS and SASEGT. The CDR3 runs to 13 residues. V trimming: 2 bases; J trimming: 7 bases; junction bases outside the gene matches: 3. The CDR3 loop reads CASSERQGSGYTF. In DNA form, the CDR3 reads TGTGCCAGCAGTGAAAGACAGGGGTCTGGCTACACCTTC.

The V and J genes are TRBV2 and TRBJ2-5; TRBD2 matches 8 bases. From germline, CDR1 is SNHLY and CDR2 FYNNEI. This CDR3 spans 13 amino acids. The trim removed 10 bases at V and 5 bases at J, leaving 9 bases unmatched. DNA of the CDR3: TGTGCCACCGGGGGGGCCGATGCTGAGACCCAGTACTTC. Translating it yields CATGGADAETQYF.

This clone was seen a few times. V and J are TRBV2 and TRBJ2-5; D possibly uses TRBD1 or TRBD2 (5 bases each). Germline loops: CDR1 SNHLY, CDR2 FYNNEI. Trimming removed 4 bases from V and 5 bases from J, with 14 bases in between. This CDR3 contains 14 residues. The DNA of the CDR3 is TGTGCCAGCAGTGCCCAGAGGGGATCCGAGACCCAGTACTTC. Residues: CASSAQRGSETQYF.

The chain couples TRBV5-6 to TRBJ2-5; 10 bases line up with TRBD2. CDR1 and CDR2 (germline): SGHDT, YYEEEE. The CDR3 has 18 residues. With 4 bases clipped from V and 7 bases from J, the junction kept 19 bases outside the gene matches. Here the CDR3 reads CASSQIKLSGGVRGTQYF. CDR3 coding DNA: TGTGCCAGCAGCCAAATAAAATTGAGCGGGGGGGTCCGTGGGACCCAGTACTTC.

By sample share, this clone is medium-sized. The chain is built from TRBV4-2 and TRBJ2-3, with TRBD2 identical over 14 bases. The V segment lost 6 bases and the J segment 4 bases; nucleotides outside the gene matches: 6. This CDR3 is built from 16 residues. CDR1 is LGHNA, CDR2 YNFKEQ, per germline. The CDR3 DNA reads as TGTGCCAGCAGTCAGACTAGCGGGGGGGCAGCAGATACGCAGTATTTT. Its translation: CASSQTSGGAADTQYF.

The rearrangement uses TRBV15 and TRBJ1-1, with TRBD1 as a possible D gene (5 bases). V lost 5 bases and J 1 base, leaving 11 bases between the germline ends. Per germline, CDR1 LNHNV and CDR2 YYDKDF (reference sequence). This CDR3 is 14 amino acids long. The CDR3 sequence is CATSLGPANTEAFF. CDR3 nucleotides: TGTGCCACCAGCCTGGGACCGGCGAACACTGAAGCTTTCTTT. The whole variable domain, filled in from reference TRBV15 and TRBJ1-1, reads DAMVIQNPRYQVTQFGKPVTLSCSQTLNHNVMYWYQQKSSQAPKLLFHYYDKDFNNEADTPDNFQSRRPNTSFCFLDIRSPGLGDTAMYLCATSLGPANTEAFFGQGTRLTVV.

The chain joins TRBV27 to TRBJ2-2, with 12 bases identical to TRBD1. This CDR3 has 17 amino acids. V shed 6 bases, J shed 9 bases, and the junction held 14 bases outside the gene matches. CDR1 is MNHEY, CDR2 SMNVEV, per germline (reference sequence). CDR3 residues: CASRTDGTGGQTRELFF. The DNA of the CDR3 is TGTGCCAGCAGAACGGACGGGACAGGGGGCCAAACCAGGGAGCTGTTTTTT.

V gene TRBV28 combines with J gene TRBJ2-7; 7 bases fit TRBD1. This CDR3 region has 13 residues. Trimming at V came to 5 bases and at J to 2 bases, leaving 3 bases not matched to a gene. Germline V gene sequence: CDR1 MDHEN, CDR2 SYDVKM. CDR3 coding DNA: TGTGCCAGCAGTGTCAGGGGGACCTACGAGCAGTACTTC. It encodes CASSVRGTYEQYF.

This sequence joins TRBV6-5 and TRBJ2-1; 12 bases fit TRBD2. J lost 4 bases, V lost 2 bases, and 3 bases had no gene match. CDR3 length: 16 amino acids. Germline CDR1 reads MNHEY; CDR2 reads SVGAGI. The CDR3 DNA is TGTGCCAGCAGTTACGCCCTAGCGGGAGGGTACAATGAGCAGTTCTTC. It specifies CASSYALAGGYNEQFF.

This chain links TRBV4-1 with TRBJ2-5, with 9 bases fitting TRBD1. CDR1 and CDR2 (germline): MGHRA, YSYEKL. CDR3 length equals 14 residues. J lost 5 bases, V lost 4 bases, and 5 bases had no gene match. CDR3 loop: CASSLQGAGETQYF. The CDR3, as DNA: TGCGCCAGCAGCCTACAGGGGGCTGGGGAGACCCAGTACTTC.

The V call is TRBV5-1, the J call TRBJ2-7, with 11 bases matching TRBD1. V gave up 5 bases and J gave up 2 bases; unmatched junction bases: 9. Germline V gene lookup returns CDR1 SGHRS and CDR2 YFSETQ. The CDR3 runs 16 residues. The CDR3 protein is CASRDQPGQGAYEQYF. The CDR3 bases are TGCGCCAGCAGAGACCAACCGGGACAGGGGGCCTACGAGCAGTACTTC. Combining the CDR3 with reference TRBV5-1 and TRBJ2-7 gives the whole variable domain KAGVTQTPRYLIKTRGQQVTLSCSPISGHRSVSWYQQTPGQGLQFLFEYFSETQRNKGNFPGRFSGRQFSNSRSEMNVSTLELGDSALYLCASRDQPGQGAYEQYFGPGTRLTVT.

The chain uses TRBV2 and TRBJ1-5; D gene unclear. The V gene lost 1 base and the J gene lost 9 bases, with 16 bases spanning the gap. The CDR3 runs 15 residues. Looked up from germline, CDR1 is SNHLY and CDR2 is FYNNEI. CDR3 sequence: CASSEDEGIYLPQHF. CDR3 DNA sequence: TGTGCCAGCAGTGAAGATGAGGGTATTTATCTGCCCCAGCATTTT. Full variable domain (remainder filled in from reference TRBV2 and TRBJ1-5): EPEVTQTPSHQVTQMGQEVILRCVPISNHLYFYWYRQILGQKVEFLVSFYNNEISEKSEIFDDQFSVERPDGSNFTLKIRSTKLEDSAMYFCASSEDEGIYLPQHFGDGTRLSIL.

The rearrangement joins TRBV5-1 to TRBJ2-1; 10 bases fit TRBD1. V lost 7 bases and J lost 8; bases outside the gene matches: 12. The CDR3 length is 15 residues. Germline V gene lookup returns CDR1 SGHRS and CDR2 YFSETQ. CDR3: CASGLGTGVGDEQFF. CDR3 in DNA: TGCGCCAGCGGCCTCGGGACAGGGGTTGGCGATGAGCAGTTCTTC.

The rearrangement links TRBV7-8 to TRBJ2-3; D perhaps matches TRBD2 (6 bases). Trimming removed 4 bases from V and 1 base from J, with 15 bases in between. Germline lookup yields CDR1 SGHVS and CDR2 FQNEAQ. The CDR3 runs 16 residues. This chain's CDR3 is CASSWRGGGGTDTQYF. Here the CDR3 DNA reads TGTGCCAGCAGCTGGAGGGGCGGCGGGGGCACAGATACGCAGTATTTT.

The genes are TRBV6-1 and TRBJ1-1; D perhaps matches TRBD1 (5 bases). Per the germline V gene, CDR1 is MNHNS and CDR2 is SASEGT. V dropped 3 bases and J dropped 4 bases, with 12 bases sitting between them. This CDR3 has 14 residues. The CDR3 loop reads CASSEMDKSTEAFF. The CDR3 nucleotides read TGTGCCAGCAGTGAGATGGACAAATCCACTGAAGCTTTCTTT.

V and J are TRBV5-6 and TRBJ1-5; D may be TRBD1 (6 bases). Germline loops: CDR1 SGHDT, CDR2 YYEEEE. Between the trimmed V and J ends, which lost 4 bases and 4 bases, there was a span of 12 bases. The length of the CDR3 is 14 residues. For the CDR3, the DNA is TGTGCCAGCAGCGTTAGCAGGGGAAATCAGCCCCAGCATTTT. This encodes CASSVSRGNQPQHF.

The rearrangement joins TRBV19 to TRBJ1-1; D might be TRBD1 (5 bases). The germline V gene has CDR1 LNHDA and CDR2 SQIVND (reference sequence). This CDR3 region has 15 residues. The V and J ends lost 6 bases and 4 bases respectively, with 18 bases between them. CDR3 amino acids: CASSSPRGSGTEAFF. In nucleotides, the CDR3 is TGTGCCAGTAGCAGTCCTAGGGGATCGGGCACTGAAGCTTTCTTT. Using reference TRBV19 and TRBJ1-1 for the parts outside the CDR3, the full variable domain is DGGITQSPKYLFRKEGQNVTLSCEQNLNHDAMYWYRQDPGQGLRLIYYSQIVNDFQKGDIAEGYSVSREKKESFPLTVTSAQKNPTAFYLCASSSPRGSGTEAFFGQGTRLTVV.

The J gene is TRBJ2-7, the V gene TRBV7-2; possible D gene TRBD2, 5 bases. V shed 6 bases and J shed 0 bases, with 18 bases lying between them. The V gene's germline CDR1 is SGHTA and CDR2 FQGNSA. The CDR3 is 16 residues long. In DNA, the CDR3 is TGTGCCAGCAGACAGACGGGCGGGCCTAGCTCCTACGAGCAGTACTTC. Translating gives CASRQTGGPSSYEQYF.

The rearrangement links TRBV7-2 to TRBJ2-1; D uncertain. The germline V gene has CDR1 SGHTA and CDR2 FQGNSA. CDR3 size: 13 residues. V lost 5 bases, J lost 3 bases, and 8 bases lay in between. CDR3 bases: TGTGCCAGCAGCCCAGGCGGCTACAATGAGCAGTTCTTC. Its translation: CASSPGGYNEQFF.

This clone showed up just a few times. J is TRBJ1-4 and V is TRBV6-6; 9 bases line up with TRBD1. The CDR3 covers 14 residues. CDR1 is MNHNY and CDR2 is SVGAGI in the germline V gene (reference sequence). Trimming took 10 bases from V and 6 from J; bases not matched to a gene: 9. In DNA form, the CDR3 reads TGTGCCACCACCCGAAGGACAGGGGATGAAAAACTGTTTTTT. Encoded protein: CATTRRTGDEKLFF.

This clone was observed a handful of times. CDR3: CASSLRRDSGKLFF. CDR3 nucleotide sequence: TGTGCCAGCAGTTTAAGACGGGACTCCGGAAAACTGTTTTTT. This chain connects TRBV28 to TRBJ1-4; D might be TRBD1 (5 bases). The CDR3 is 14 amino acids. Germline V lookup: CDR1 MDHEN, CDR2 SYDVKM. V gave up 2 bases and J gave up 10 bases, with 14 bases separating them.

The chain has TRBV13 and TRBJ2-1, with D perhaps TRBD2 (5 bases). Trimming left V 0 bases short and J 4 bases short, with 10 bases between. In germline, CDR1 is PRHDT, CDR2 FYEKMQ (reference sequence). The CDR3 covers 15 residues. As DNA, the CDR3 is TGTGCCAGCAGCTTAGGGAGGGCCTCTTACAATGAGCAGTTCTTC. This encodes CASSLGRASYNEQFF.

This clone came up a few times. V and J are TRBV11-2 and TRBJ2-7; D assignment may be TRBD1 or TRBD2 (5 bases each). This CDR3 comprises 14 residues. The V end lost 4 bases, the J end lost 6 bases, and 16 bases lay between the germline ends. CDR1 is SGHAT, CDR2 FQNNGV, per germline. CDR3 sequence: CASSSTIRDVEQYF. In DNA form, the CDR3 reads TGTGCCAGCAGCTCTACGATCAGGGACGTCGAGCAGTACTTC.

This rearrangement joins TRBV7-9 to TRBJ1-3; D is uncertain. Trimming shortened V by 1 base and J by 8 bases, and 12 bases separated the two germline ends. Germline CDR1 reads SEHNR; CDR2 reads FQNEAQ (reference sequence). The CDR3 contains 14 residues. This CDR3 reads CASSLGRFPDTIYF. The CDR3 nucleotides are TGTGCCAGCAGCTTAGGGAGGTTTCCGGACACCATATATTTT.

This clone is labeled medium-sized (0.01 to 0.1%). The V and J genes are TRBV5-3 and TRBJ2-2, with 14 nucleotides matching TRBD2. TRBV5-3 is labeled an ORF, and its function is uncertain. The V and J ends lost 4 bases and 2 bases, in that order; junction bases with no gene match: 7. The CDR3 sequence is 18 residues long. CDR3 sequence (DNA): TGTGCCAGAAGCAGTTGGGGACTAGCGGGAGTAAACACCGGGGAGCTGTTTTTT. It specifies CARSSWGLAGVNTGELFF.

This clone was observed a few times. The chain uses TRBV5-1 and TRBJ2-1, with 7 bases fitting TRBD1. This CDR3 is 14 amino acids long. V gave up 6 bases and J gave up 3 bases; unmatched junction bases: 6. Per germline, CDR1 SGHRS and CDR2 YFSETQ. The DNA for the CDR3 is TGCGCCAGCACCCCGGGACAGAGCTACAATGAGCAGTTCTTC. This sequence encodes CASTPGQSYNEQFF.